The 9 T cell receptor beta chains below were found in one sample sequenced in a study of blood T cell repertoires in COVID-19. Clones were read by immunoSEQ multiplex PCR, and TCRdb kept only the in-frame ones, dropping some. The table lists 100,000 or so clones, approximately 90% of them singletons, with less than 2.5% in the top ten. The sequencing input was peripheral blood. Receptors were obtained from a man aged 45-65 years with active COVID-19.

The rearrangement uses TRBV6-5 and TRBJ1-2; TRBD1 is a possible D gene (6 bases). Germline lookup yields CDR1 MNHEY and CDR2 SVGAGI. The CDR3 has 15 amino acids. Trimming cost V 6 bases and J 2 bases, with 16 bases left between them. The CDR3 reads CASSHDRGGNYGYTF. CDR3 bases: TGTGCCAGCAGCCACGATAGGGGGGGAAACTATGGCTACACCTTC.

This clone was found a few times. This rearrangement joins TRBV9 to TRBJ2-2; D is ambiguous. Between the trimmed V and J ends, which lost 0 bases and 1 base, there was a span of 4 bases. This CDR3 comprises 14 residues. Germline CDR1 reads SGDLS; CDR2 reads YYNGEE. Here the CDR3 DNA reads TGTGCCAGCAGCGTAGCGGGGAACACCGGGGAGCTGTTTTTT. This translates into CASSVAGNTGELFF.

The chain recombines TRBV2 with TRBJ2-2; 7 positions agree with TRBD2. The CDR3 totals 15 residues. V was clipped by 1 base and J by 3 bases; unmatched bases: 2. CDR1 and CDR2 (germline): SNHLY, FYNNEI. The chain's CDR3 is CASSEERGHTGELFF. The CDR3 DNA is TGTGCCAGCAGTGAAGAGCGGGGTCACACCGGGGAGCTGTTTTTT. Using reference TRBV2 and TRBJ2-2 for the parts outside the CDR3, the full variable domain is EPEVTQTPSHQVTQMGQEVILRCVPISNHLYFYWYRQILGQKVEFLVSFYNNEISEKSEIFDDQFSVERPDGSNFTLKIRSTKLEDSAMYFCASSEERGHTGELFFGEGSRLTVL.

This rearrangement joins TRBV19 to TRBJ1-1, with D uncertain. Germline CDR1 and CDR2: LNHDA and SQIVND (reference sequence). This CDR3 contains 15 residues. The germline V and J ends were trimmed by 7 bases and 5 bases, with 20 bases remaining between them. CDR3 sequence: CASIAEGGVATEAFF. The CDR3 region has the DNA TGTGCCAGTATAGCGGAGGGAGGAGTGGCGACTGAAGCTTTCTTT.

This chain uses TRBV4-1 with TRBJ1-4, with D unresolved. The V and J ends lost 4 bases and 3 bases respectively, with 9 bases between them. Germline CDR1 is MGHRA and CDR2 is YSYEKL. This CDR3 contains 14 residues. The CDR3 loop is CASSLLAANEKLFF. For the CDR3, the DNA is TGCGCCAGCAGCCTCCTGGCTGCTAATGAAAAACTGTTTTTT.

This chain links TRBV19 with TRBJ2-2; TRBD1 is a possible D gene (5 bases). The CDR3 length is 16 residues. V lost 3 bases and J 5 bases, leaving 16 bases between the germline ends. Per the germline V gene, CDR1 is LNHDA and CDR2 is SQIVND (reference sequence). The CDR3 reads CASSISEGAITGELFF. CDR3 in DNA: TGTGCCAGTAGTATTTCGGAAGGGGCGATTACCGGGGAGCTGTTTTTT.

The CDR3 nucleotides read TGTGCCAGCAGCCCCCACGGTCCCTCTCACTATGGCTACACCTTC. The encoded protein is CASSPHGPSHYGYTF. The V call is TRBV7-2, the J call TRBJ1-2; D unclear. Between the trimmed V and J ends, which lost 5 bases and 3 bases, there was a span of 16 bases. CDR3 length equals 15 residues. Germline assignment: CDR1 SGHTA and CDR2 FQGNSA.

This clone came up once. CDR3 bases: TGTGCCAGCAGTGAAGCGGGCACTAGCGGACCAGCCTCCTACAATGAGCAGTTCTTC. This sequence encodes CASSEAGTSGPASYNEQFF. The chain recombines TRBV6-1 with TRBJ2-1; 8 bases agree with TRBD2. CDR3 size: 19 residues. J gave up 0 bases and V 0 bases, and 10 bases lay outside the gene matches. CDR1 and CDR2 (germline): MNHNS, SASEGT.

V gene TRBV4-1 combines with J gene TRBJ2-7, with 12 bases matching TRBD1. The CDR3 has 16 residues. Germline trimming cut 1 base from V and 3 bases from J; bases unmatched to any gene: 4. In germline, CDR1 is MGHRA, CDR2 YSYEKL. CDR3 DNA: TGCGCCAGCAGCCAAGTTGGGACAGGGGGCTTCTACGAGCAGTACTTC. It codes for CASSQVGTGGFYEQYF.